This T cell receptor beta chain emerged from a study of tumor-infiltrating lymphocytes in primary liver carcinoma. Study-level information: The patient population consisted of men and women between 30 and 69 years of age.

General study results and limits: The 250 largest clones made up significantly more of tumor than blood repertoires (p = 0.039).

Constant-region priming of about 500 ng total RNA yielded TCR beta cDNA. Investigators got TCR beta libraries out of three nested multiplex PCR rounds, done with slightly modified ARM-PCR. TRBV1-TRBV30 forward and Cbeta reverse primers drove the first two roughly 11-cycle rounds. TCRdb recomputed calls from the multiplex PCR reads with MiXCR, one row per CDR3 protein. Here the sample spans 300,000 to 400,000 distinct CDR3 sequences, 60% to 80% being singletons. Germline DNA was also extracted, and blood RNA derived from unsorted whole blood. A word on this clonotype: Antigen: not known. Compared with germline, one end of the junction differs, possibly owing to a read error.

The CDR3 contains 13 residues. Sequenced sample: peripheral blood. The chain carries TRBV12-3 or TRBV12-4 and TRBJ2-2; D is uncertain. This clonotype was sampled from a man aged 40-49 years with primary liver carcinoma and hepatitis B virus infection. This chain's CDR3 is CVSTIWVDGELFF. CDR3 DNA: TGTGTCAGCACCATCTGGGTGGACGGGGAGCTGTTTTTT.